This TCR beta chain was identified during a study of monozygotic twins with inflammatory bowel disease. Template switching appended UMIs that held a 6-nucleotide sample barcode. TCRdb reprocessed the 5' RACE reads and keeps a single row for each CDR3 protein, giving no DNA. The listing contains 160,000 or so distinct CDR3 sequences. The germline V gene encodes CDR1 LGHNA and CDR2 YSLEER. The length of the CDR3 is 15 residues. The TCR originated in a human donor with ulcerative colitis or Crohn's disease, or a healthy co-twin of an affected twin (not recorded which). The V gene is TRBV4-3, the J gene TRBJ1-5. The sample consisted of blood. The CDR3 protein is CASSQGIFGNQPQHF.